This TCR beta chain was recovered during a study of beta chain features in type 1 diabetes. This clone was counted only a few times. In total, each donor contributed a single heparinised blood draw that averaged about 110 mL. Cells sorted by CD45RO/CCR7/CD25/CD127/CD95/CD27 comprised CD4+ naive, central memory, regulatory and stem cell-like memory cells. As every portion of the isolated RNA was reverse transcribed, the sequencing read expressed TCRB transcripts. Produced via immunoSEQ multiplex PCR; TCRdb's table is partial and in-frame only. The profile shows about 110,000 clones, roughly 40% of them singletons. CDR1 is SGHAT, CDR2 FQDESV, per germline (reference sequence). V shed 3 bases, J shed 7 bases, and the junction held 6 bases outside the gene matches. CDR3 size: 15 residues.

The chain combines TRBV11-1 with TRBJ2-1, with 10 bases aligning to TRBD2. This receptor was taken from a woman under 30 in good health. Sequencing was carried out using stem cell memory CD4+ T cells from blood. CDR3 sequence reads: CASSFIAGGKNEQFF. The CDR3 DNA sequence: TGTGCCAGCAGCTTCATAGCGGGAGGCAAGAATGAGCAGTTCTTC.